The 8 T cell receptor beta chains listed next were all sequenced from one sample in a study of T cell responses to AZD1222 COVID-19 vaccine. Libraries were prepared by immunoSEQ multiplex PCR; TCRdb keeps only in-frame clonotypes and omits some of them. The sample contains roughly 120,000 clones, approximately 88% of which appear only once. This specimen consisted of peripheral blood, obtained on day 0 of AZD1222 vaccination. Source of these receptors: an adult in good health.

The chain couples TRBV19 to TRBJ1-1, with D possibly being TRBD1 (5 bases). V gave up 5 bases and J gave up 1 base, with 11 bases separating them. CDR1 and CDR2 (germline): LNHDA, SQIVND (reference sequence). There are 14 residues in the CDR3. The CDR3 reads CASSLGGWNTEAFF. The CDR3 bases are TGTGCCAGTAGTCTCGGGGGGTGGAACACTGAAGCTTTCTTT.

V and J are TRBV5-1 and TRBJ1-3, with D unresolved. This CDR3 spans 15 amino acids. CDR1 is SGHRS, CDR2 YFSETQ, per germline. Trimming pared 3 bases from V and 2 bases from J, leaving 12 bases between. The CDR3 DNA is TGCGCCAGCAGCTCCGGGGATCCCACTGGAAACACCATATATTTT. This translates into CASSSGDPTGNTIYF.

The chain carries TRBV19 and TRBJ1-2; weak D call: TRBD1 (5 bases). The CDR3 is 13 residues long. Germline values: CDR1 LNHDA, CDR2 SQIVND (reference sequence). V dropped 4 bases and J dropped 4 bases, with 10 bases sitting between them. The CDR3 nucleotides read TGTGCCAGTAGTACTACAGGCCCCTATGGCTACACCTTC. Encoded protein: CASSTTGPYGYTF.

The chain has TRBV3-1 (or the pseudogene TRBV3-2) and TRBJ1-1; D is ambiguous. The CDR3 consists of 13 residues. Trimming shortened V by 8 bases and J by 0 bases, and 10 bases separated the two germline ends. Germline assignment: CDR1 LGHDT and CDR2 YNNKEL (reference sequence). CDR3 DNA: TGTGCCAGCTCTTTGAGCCTGAACACTGAAGCTTTCTTT. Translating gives CASSLSLNTEAFF.

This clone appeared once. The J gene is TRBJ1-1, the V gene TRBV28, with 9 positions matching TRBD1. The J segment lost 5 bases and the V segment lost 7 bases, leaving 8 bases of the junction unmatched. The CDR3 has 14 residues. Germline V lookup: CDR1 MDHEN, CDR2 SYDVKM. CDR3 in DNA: TGTGCCAGCATAACGGGACAGGGCCGGACTGAAGCTTTCTTT. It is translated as CASITGQGRTEAFF.

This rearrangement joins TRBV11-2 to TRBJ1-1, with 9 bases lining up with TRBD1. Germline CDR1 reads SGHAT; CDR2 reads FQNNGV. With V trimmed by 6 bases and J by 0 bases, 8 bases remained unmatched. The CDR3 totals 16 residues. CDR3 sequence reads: CASRGGRQGVNTEAFF. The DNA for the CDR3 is TGTGCCAGCAGGGGAGGTCGACAGGGGGTGAACACTGAAGCTTTCTTT. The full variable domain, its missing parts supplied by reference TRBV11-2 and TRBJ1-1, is EAGVAQSPRYKIIEKRQSVAFWCNPISGHATLYWYQQILGQGPKLLIQFQNNGVVDDSQLPKDRFSAERLKGVDSTLKIQPAKLEDSAVYLCASRGGRQGVNTEAFFGQGTRLTVV.

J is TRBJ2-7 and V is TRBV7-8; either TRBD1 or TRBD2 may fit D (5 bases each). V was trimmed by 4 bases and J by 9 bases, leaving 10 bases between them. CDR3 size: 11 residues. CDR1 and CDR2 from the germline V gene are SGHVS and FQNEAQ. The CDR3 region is CASSWGTVQYF. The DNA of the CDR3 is TGTGCCAGCAGCTGGGGGACGGTGCAGTACTTC. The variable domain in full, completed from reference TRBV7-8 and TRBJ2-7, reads GAGVSQSPRYKVAKRGQDVALRCDPISGHVSLFWYQQALGQGPEFLTYFQNEAQLDKSGLPSDRFFAERPEGSVSTLKIQRTQQEDSAVYLCASSWGTVQYFGPGTRLTVT.

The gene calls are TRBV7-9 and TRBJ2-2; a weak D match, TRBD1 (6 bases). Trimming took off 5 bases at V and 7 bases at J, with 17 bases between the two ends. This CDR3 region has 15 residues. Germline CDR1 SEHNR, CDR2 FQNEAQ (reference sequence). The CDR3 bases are TGTGCCAGCAGCCCATACAGGGCCCGAGACGGGGAGCTGTTTTTT. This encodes CASSPYRARDGELFF. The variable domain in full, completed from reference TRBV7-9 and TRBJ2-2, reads DTGVSQNPRHKITKRGQNVTFRCDPISEHNRLYWYRQTLGQGPEFLTYFQNEAQLEKSRLLSDRFSAERPKGSFSTLEIQRTEQGDSAMYLCASSPYRARDGELFFGEGSRLTVL.